Listed here is a single T cell receptor beta chain. Antigen specificity is unknown. Germline CDR1 reads SGHDN; CDR2 reads FVKESK. This CDR3 has 19 amino acids. V lost 3 bases and J lost 2, with 25 bases in between. This record comes from a study of breast tumors, draining lymph nodes, adjacent tissues. Study findings and constraints: The data were judged consistent with most tumor T cells coming from lymph node and expanding in tumor. Tumor TCR diversity was below lymph nodes but above nontumor tissue.

Samples came from axillary lymph nodes draining the breast cancer. TCRdb reanalysed the multiplex PCR reads using MiXCR and keeps one entry per CDR3 protein. Of approximately 200,000 distinct CDR3 sequences listed, approximately 31% were seen once; the top ten hold more than 4%. The chain combines TRBV14 with TRBJ1-2; tentative D call: TRBD1 (5 bases). This TCR was sampled from a female donor with breast cancer. Some clones in this sample may be carry-over from other donors' samples. Sequencing was done on a sample of axillary lymph node tissue. In nucleotides, the CDR3 is TGTGCCAGCAGCCAGAACCTCCTGTGGGGGAACCCAAAAAACTATGGCTACACCTTC. It is translated as CASSQNLLWGNPKNYGYTF. Drawing the rest from reference TRBV14 and TRBJ1-2, the complete variable domain is EAGVTQFPSHSVIEKGQTVTLRCDPISGHDNLYWYRRVMGKEIKFLLHFVKESKQDESGMPNNRFLAERTGGTYSTLKVQPAELEDSGVYFCASSQNLLWGNPKNYGYTFGSGTRLTVV.